This paragraph covers one T cell receptor (beta chain) sequence. The antigen remains unidentified. The data were obtained in a study of cytomegalovirus exposure and HLA in healthy donors. V was shortened by 4 bases and J by 4 bases, with 7 bases between the two germline ends. This CDR3 is built from 12 residues. Looked up from germline, CDR1 is LNHDA and CDR2 is SQIVND (reference sequence). The PCR made use of 60 Vbeta and 13 Jbeta primers. The data were produced by immunoSEQ multiplex PCR, yet TCRdb's version contains in-frame clones alone and is incomplete. The data hold about 170,000 clones, with 82% observed a single time. Study-level findings and limits: A later analysis linked a missense DCLRE1C variant to TCR beta V- and J-gene trimming. Further analysis was carried out later, and it showed several of the most significant clusters appearing linked to common viral pathogens.

The receptor was derived from a girl aged 2 to 10 in good health and CMV-seropositive. Material for sequencing was PBMCs. This chain uses TRBV19 with TRBJ1-1, with D hard to call. The CDR3 region is CASSRATTEAFF. The DNA for the CDR3 is TGTGCCAGTAGTAGGGCGACCACTGAAGCTTTCTTT.